Listed here are 7 T cell receptor beta chains from one sample, sequenced in a study of beta chain features in type 1 diabetes. The whole isolated RNA underwent reverse transcription, so sequencing captured expressed TCRB transcripts. TCRdb keeps only in-frame clones here, not all; method: immunoSEQ multiplex PCR. This sample has hundreds of thousands of clones, with roughly 12% found just once. The sequenced material came from naive CD4+ T cells from blood. The receptors come from a young man in good health.

The chain recombines TRBV2 with TRBJ1-1, with D maybe TRBD1 (6 bases). This CDR3 contains 15 residues. Germline V CDR1 and CDR2: SNHLY, FYNNEI. With 6 bases removed from V and 5 bases from J, the gap between germline ends came to 19 bases. The CDR3 bases are TGTGCCAGCAGAAGAAATCGACAGGATGGGACTGAAGCTTTCTTT. Protein product: CASRRNRQDGTEAFF.

V usage is TRBV14 and J usage is TRBJ2-5; D is ambiguous. The CDR3 is 14 residues long. CDR1 is SGHDN and CDR2 is FVKESK in the germline V gene. Deletions cut 5 bases from V and 2 bases from J, with 12 bases between. The CDR3 DNA sequence: TGTGCCAGCAGCGGCACTATTGTTCAAGAGACCCAGTACTTC. Translating it yields CASSGTIVQETQYF.

Only a few counts were recorded for this clone. The rearrangement joins TRBV28 to TRBJ1-5; D is unresolved. V lost 6 bases and J 4 bases, leaving 13 bases between the germline ends. The germline gives CDR1 MDHEN, CDR2 SYDVKM. The CDR3 is 14 residues long. CDR3 sequence (DNA): TGTGCCAGCAGCCCCGACACCACGAATCAGCCCCAGCATTTT. It yields the protein CASSPDTTNQPQHF.

The chain carries TRBV5-1 and TRBJ2-7; 8 bases align to TRBD2. Germline CDR1 is SGHRS and CDR2 is YFSETQ. The junction had 6 bases not matched to a gene; V was cut back by 1 base and J by 3 bases. The CDR3 runs 15 residues. The CDR3 nucleotides are TGCGCCAGCAGCTTGTCCCCTAGCGGGTACTACGAGCAGTACTTC. Translated, it gives CASSLSPSGYYEQYF. Looking up the rest from reference TRBV5-1 and TRBJ2-7 gives the full variable domain: KAGVTQTPRYLIKTRGQQVTLSCSPISGHRSVSWYQQTPGQGLQFLFEYFSETQRNKGNFPGRFSGRQFSNSRSEMNVSTLELGDSALYLCASSLSPSGYYEQYFGPGTRLTVT.

This clone was observed a handful of times. Other DNA sequences in the sample encode the same CDR3. The chain has TRBV29-1 and TRBJ1-1; possibly TRBD1 for D (5 bases). This CDR3 has 12 amino acids. With 6 bases removed from V and 4 bases from J, the gap between germline ends came to 12 bases. Germline lookup yields CDR1 SQVTM and CDR2 ANQGSEA. CDR3 sequence: CSVGQGGTEAFF. The CDR3, as DNA: TGCAGCGTGGGGCAAGGCGGCACTGAAGCTTTCTTT.

This sequence joins TRBV18 and TRBJ2-3; TRBD2 aligns across 7 bases. This CDR3 is 15 amino acids long. The ends lost 3 bases at V and 2 bases at J; junction bases unmatched: 5. The germline V gene encodes CDR1 KGHSH and CDR2 LQKENI. This CDR3 reads CASSPGGSFTDTQYF. The CDR3 nucleotides read TGTGCCAGCTCACCCGGCGGGAGCTTCACAGATACGCAGTATTTT.

The chain recombines TRBV30 with TRBJ2-3, with 7 bases matching TRBD2. The germline V gene encodes CDR1 GTSNPN and CDR2 SVGIG (reference sequence). The CDR3 runs to 15 residues. V trimming: 4 bases; J trimming: 6 bases; junction bases outside the gene matches: 13. As DNA, the CDR3 is TGTGCCTGGATCCCAGGTCTAGCGGAAAGGGATACGCAGTATTTT. Translating gives CAWIPGLAERDTQYF. The full variable domain, completed using reference TRBV30 and TRBJ2-3, is SQTIHQWPATLVQPVGSPLSLECTVEGTSNPNLYWYRQAAGRGLQLLFYSVGIGQISSEVPQNLSASRPQDRQFILSSKKLLLSDSGFYLCAWIPGLAERDTQYFGPGTRLTVL.